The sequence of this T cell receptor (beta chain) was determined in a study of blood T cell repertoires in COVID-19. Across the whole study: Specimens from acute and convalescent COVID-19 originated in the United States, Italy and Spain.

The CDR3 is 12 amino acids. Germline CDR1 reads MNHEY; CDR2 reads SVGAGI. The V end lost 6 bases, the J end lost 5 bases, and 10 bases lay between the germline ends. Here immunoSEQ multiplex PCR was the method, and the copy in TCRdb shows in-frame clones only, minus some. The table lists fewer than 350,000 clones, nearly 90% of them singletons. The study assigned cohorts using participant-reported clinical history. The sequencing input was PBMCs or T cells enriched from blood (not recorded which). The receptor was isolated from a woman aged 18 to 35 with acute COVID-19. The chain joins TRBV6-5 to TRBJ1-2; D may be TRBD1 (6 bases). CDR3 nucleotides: TGTGCCAGCAGAACAGGACAGTATGGCTACACCTTC. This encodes CASRTGQYGYTF.